This entry lists 2 T cell receptor beta chains sequenced from one sample in a study of T cells in localized non-small cell lung cancer. Using immunoSEQ multiplex PCR, the repertoire was profiled, and TCRdb retains in-frame clones only, with some absent. The sample contains 15,000 to 20,000 clones, about 89% of which appear only once. The sample was peripheral blood, taken before any cancer treatment. The receptors here all came from a male donor older than 55 with stage II squamous cell lung carcinoma.

The chain joins TRBV28 to TRBJ2-4, with D maybe TRBD1 (5 bases). This CDR3 has 15 amino acids. V lost 7 bases, J lost 2 bases, and 15 bases lay in between. The germline V gene encodes CDR1 MDHEN and CDR2 SYDVKM. In DNA form, the CDR3 reads TGTGCCAGCACTGGGGCGTCGGGTACCAAAAACATTCAGTACTTC. Its protein is CASTGASGTKNIQYF. The entire variable domain, with the rest obtained from reference TRBV28 and TRBJ2-4, is as follows: DVKVTQSSRYLVKRTGEKVFLECVQDMDHENMFWYRQDPGLGLRLIYFSYDVKMKEKGDIPEGYSVSREKKERFSLILESASTNQTSMYLCASTGASGTKNIQYFGAGTRLSVL.

V usage is TRBV7-8 and J usage is TRBJ2-7; D is unclear. V shed 3 bases and J shed 2 bases, with 8 bases lying between them. The CDR3 covers 13 residues. CDR1 and CDR2 (germline): SGHVS, FQNEAQ. In nucleotides, the CDR3 is TGTGCCAGCAGCTTCCGGGTTGCCTACGAGCAGTACTTC. It yields the protein CASSFRVAYEQYF.